Shown below are 17 T cell receptor beta chains from a single sample sequenced in a study of T cell repertoires in cytomegalovirus infection (dated by TCRdb to between 2018 and 2021). Data came from an Illumina HiSeq 1500. TCRdb reran the public reads through fastp at Q25 and MiXCR, keeping productive beta chains. All rows with the same CDR3 protein become a single entry with the most common DNA and genes. A total of 250,000 to 400,000 distinct CDR3 sequences appear in this sample, approximately 25% of them only once. The ten largest make up 10% to 15% of the sample. Which antigens these TCRs recognize remains unknown. The treatment or condition label for this specimen denotes: in vitro stimulation with specific CMV peptide epitopes to enrich CMV-specific T cells. This specimen was cultured PBMCs, taken from culture after CMV antigen stimulation. These receptor sequences come from a human donor in good health (CMV status not recorded). Some clones in this sample may be carry-over from other donors' samples.

This sequence joins TRBV19 and TRBJ1-2; perhaps TRBD1 as D (6 bases). CDR1 and CDR2 (germline): LNHDA, SQIVND (reference sequence). With 6 bases removed from V and 4 bases from J, the gap between germline ends came to 18 bases. This CDR3 spans 15 amino acids. The CDR3 region has the DNA TGTGCCAGTAGCCTCCCGGGGGCGGCAGCCTATGGCTACACCTTC. The encoded protein is CASSLPGAAAYGYTF.

V gene TRBV19 combines with J gene TRBJ2-1; 8 positions agree with TRBD2. V dropped 0 bases and J dropped 6; count of bases not matched to a gene: 4. This CDR3 is 15 amino acids long. Germline V gene sequence: CDR1 LNHDA, CDR2 SQIVND (reference sequence). The CDR3 sequence is CASSIDPTSANEQFF. The CDR3 coding sequence is TGTGCCAGTAGTATAGACCCGACTAGCGCCAATGAGCAGTTCTTC.

This clonotype has only a few counts. The CDR3 DNA reads as TGCAGTGGTATCGGTTCCGGGGGGAACAATGAGCAGTTCTTC. Encoded protein: CSGIGSGGNNEQFF. The rearrangement links TRBV20-1 to TRBJ2-1, with 7 bases that match TRBD2. Per the germline V gene, CDR1 is DFQATT and CDR2 is SNEGSKA (reference sequence). The J segment lost 5 bases and the V segment lost 7 bases, leaving 11 bases of the junction unmatched. The CDR3 extends over 14 amino acids.

This clonotype was picked up a small number of times. The chain joins TRBV2 to TRBJ2-4; 7 bases fit TRBD2. The germline V gene has CDR1 SNHLY and CDR2 FYNNEI. This CDR3 contains 17 residues. V shed 4 bases, J shed 0 bases, and the junction held 9 bases outside the gene matches. CDR3: CASSASGGGIAKNIQYF. CDR3 DNA: TGTGCCAGCAGTGCTAGCGGAGGTGGGATAGCCAAAAACATTCAGTACTTC.

There are a few counts of this clonotype. The chain links TRBV10-3 to TRBJ1-2; the match to TRBD1 covers 10 bases. The V segment lost 3 bases and the J segment 6 bases; nucleotides outside the gene matches: 7. The CDR3 sequence is 15 residues long. Germline V gene data show CDR1 as ENHRY and CDR2 as SYGVKD. CDR3 region: CAISERDRGEDGYTF. The CDR3 coding sequence is TGTGCCATCAGTGAAAGGGACAGGGGAGAGGATGGCTACACCTTC.

CDR3: CSARGSANTGELFF. The CDR3 nucleotides are TGCAGTGCTAGAGGCAGCGCGAACACCGGGGAGCTGTTTTTT. The V gene is TRBV20-1, the J gene TRBJ2-2; no clear D gene. The germline V gene encodes CDR1 DFQATT and CDR2 SNEGSKA (reference sequence). Trimming removed 1 base at V and 0 bases at J, with 6 bases between. This CDR3 is built from 14 residues.

This clonotype came up many times. This rearrangement joins TRBV7-2 to TRBJ2-7; D is perhaps TRBD2 (7 bases). This CDR3 region has 17 residues. Trimming cost V 5 bases and J 5 bases, with 25 bases left between them. The germline V gene has CDR1 SGHTA and CDR2 FQGNSA. CDR3 region: CASSKGGGGGYRDEQYF. The CDR3 DNA reads as TGTGCCAGCAGCAAAGGGGGGGGTGGGGGGTACAGGGACGAGCAGTACTTC.

This clonotype was observed a few times. The rearrangement uses TRBV19 and TRBJ2-7; possible D gene TRBD2, 5 bases. This CDR3 spans 13 amino acids. CDR1 LNHDA and CDR2 SQIVND come from the germline V gene (reference sequence). V dropped 8 bases and J dropped 4 bases, with 15 bases sitting between them. The CDR3 loop reads CASATGTMYEQYF. The CDR3 DNA follows: TGTGCCAGTGCGACGGGAACGATGTACGAGCAGTACTTC. The variable domain in full, completed from reference TRBV19 and TRBJ2-7, reads DGGITQSPKYLFRKEGQNVTLSCEQNLNHDAMYWYRQDPGQGLRLIYYSQIVNDFQKGDIAEGYSVSREKKESFPLTVTSAQKNPTAFYLCASATGTMYEQYFGPGTRLTVT.

The chain employs TRBV7-8 and TRBJ1-4; 7 nucleotides line up with TRBD1. The V and J ends lost 5 bases and 13 bases, in that order; junction bases with no gene match: 10. Germline V gives CDR1 SGHVS, CDR2 FQNEAQ. There are 13 residues in the CDR3. CDR3 bases: TGTGCCAGCAGCGAGCGGGACAGAGTAAGACTGTTTTTT. Translation gives CASSERDRVRLFF.

The chain employs TRBV6-2 or TRBV6-3 and TRBJ2-1, with no clear D. Germline CDR1 reads MNHEY; CDR2 reads SVGEGT. V lost 3 bases to trimming and J lost 7 bases, with 7 bases between them. This CDR3 is 12 amino acids long. CDR3 nucleotides: TGTGCCAGCAGTTATGAATGGAATGAGCAGTTCTTC. It is translated as CASSYEWNEQFF.

The chain carries TRBV7-9 and TRBJ1-2; D is unclear. From germline, CDR1 is SEHNR and CDR2 FQNEAQ (reference sequence). The V and J ends lost 0 bases and 7 bases respectively, with 9 bases between them. The CDR3 is 13 amino acids. Written as DNA, the CDR3 is TGTGCCAGCAGCTTAGCCCAGATGACTGGCTACACCTTC. It is translated as CASSLAQMTGYTF.

In its sample, this clonotype was seen a few times. The chain combines TRBV7-9 with TRBJ2-1; 10 bases fit TRBD2. This CDR3 spans 18 amino acids. Germline assignment: CDR1 SEHNR and CDR2 FQNEAQ (reference sequence). With V trimmed by 5 bases and J by 7 bases, 17 bases remained unmatched. Here the CDR3 reads CASSPGGSGRAWGNEQFF. The DNA of the CDR3 is TGTGCCAGCAGCCCCGGGGGAAGCGGGAGGGCCTGGGGGAATGAGCAGTTCTTC.

This clonotype was detected ten times or more. The chain couples TRBV11-2 to TRBJ2-4; 9 nucleotides agree with TRBD2. The J segment lost 0 bases and the V segment lost 5 bases, leaving 17 bases of the junction unmatched. The CDR3 is made up of 20 amino acids. Germline assignment: CDR1 SGHAT and CDR2 FQNNGV. Here the CDR3 reads CASSHPIRTSEEVAKNIQYF. In DNA, the CDR3 is TGTGCCAGCAGCCACCCGATAAGGACTAGCGAAGAGGTAGCCAAAAACATTCAGTACTTC. The full variable domain, completed using reference TRBV11-2 and TRBJ2-4, is EAGVAQSPRYKIIEKRQSVAFWCNPISGHATLYWYQQILGQGPKLLIQFQNNGVVDDSQLPKDRFSAERLKGVDSTLKIQPAKLEDSAVYLCASSHPIRTSEEVAKNIQYFGAGTRLSVL.

The gene calls are TRBV7-9 and TRBJ1-4; 8 bases line up with TRBD1. The CDR3 has 15 residues. Germline assignment: CDR1 SEHNR and CDR2 FQNEAQ (reference sequence). With 6 bases clipped from V and 2 bases from J, the junction kept 5 bases outside the gene matches. CDR3 region: CASRPSGGTNEKLFF. Written as DNA, the CDR3 is TGTGCCAGCAGGCCCTCAGGGGGCACTAATGAAAAACTGTTTTTT.

This chain connects TRBV7-2 to TRBJ2-7; tentatively, D is TRBD2 (7 bases). V gave up 0 bases and J gave up 3 bases, with 12 bases separating them. In germline, CDR1 is SGHTA, CDR2 FQGNSA. The length of the CDR3 is 15 residues. The CDR3: CASSLAGGADYEQYF. The CDR3 bases are TGTGCCAGCAGCTTAGCGGGGGGGGCTGACTACGAGCAGTACTTC.

This chain links TRBV19 with TRBJ2-3; no firm D call. From germline, CDR1 is LNHDA and CDR2 SQIVND (reference sequence). The CDR3 is made up of 13 amino acids. V was cut by 5 bases and J by 3 bases, with 9 bases left in between. CDR3 protein: CASSYLGTDTQYF. The CDR3 DNA is TGTGCCAGTAGTTACCTCGGGACAGATACGCAGTATTTT.

This clonotype was counted between two and nine times. V usage is TRBV28 and J usage is TRBJ2-5; the match to TRBD2 covers 8 bases. Germline-derived CDR1 and CDR2 are MDHEN and SYDVKM. This CDR3 region has 14 residues. After removal of 5 bases from V and 4 bases from J, the junction contained 6 bases not matched to a gene. The CDR3 reads CASSGAGVGETQYF. For the CDR3, the DNA is TGTGCCAGCAGTGGAGCGGGAGTAGGAGAGACCCAGTACTTC.